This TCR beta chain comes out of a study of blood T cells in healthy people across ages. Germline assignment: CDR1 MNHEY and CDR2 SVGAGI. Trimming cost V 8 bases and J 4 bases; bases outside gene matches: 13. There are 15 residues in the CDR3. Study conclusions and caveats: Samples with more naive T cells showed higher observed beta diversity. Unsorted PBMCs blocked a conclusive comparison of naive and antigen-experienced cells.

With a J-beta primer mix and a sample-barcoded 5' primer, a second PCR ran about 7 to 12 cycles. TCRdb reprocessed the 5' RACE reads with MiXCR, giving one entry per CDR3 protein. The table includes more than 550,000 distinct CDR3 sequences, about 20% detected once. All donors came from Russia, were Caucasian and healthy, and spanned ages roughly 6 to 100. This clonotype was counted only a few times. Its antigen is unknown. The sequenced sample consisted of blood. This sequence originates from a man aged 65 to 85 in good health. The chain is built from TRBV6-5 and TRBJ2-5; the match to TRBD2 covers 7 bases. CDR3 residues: CASAGGGGTTETQYF. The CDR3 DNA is TGTGCCAGCGCTGGGGGGGGTGGCACAACAGAGACCCAGTACTTC.